Sequencing of this T cell receptor (beta chain) was carried out in a study of response to subunit inactivated influenza vaccine (dated by TCRdb to 2016 to 2018). Background on the whole study: Deep quantitative T cell receptor repertoire profiling was used in the study to track responses to a trivalent subunit inactivated influenza vaccine. General study outcomes and caveats: The authors proposed that each seasonal influenza vaccination may bring in only a limited number of new T cells.

Receptors were amplified or captured by RT-PCR. TCRdb names Illumina HiSeq 2500 as the instrument used. TCRdb trimmed the raw reads at Q25, called clones with MiXCR and kept productive beta chains. Rows are combined by CDR3 protein, so each entry shows the most common genes and DNA. The sample includes more than 700,000 distinct CDR3 sequences, with 21% observed a single time. Jointly, the top ten make up about 9.4% of the sample. On this clonotype itself: Its antigen is not yet known. No qualities accompany the bases; no much larger clone lies one base away.

CDR1 SGHTA and CDR2 FQGTGA were looked up in the germline V gene. V lost 1 base and J lost 5 bases; the stretch between them is 7 bases long. Including the terminal cysteine and phenylalanine, the CDR3 comprises 13 residues. The DNA shown is the 39-base CDR3, in frame from base 1. This specimen was PBMCs from blood, taken about 5 days after vaccination. The origin of this receptor is a man aged 45 to 65 who received an inactivated influenza vaccine. Donor details come from another sample of the same person, matched by shared clones. The chain is assembled from TRBV7-3 and TRBJ2-3; there is no confident call for the D gene. The CDR3 protein is CASSLMGGDTQYF. The sequence in DNA is TGTGCCAGCAGCTTAATGGGTGGAGATACGCAGTATTTT. Full variable domain (CDR3 extended with the reference TRBV7-3 and TRBJ2-3 proteins): GAGVSQTPSNKVTEKGKYVELRCDPISGHTALYWYRQSLGQGPEFLIYFQGTGAADDSGLPNDRFFAVRPEGSVSTLKIQRTERGDSAVYLCASSLMGGDTQYFGPGTRLTVL.